These 23 T cell receptor beta chains were all obtained from the same sample, sequenced in a study of vaccination and CD4 T cells after COVID-19 (dated by TCRdb to 2021 to 2024). The antigens for these receptors are not known. Library preparation used PCR. The listed sequencing device is Illumina iSeq 100. At the Johns Hopkins FTIC core, DNA from the cultured CD4+ T cells underwent TCR sequencing with the Oncomine TCR Beta short-read assay. The raw public data were reprocessed by TCRdb itself: fastp quality trimming at Q25, MiXCR clonotype calling, in-frame beta chains only. Every CDR3 protein is listed once, alongside the most common genes and DNA of its rows. This sample gives over 10,000 distinct CDR3 sequences in total; around 40% of them show up just once. The ten largest clonotypes hold roughly 8% of the sample. This specimen's treatment or condition label, interpreted: roughly 11-day PBMC culture with coronavirus spike peptide pools or control peptides (ViraFEST assay).

Sequenced here: CD4+ T cells from blood, cultured in vitro, sampled after SARS-CoV-2 vaccination. The receptors were sampled from a human donor who had recovered from COVID-19.

This clonotype was seen only once. This sequence joins TRBV7-6 and TRBJ2-1; TRBD2 agrees at 10 bases. Trimming took 3 bases from V and 9 from J; bases not matched to a gene: 11. Germline V gives CDR1 SGHVS, CDR2 FNYEAQ. The CDR3 sequence is 16 residues long. The CDR3 bases are TGTGCCAGCAGCTTTTCCAGCGGGAGGGGGATGGGTGAGCAGTTCTTC. This encodes CASSFSSGRGMGEQFF.

This clonotype is medium-sized by share. The rearrangement links TRBV20-1 to TRBJ2-5, with 7 bases identical to TRBD1. Germline CDR1 reads DFQATT; CDR2 reads SNEGSKA (reference sequence). The CDR3 is 13 residues long. CDR3 sequence: CTFRDSRSETQYF. The CDR3, as DNA: TGCACTTTCCGGGACAGCAGATCAGAGACCCAGTACTTC.

This clonotype was recorded a few times. V usage is TRBV7-3 and J usage is TRBJ2-4, with D unresolved. Germline CDR1 reads SGHTA; CDR2 reads FQGTGA. Trimming left V 4 bases short and J 10 bases short, with 14 bases between. The CDR3 is 13 residues long. The CDR3 reads CASSSEGSLIQYF. Written as DNA, the CDR3 is TGTGCCAGCAGCTCGGAAGGATCGTTGATTCAGTACTTC.

This sequence joins TRBV5-1 and TRBJ2-2; 15 bases agree with TRBD2. The CDR3 runs 19 residues. CDR1 and CDR2 from the germline V gene are SGHRS and YFSETQ. V gave up 4 bases and J gave up 1 base; unmatched junction bases: 8. CDR3 in DNA: TGCGCCAGCAGCCTCCGGGGACTAGCGGGAGGACTGAACACCGGGGAGCTGTTTTTT. Translating gives CASSLRGLAGGLNTGELFF. Filled out from reference TRBV5-1 and TRBJ2-2, the complete variable domain reads KAGVTQTPRYLIKTRGQQVTLSCSPISGHRSVSWYQQTPGQGLQFLFEYFSETQRNKGNFPGRFSGRQFSNSRSEMNVSTLELGDSALYLCASSLRGLAGGLNTGELFFGEGSRLTVL.

Relative to its sample, this clonotype is medium-sized. This chain joins TRBV25-1 and TRBJ2-1; no firm D call. This CDR3 has 11 amino acids. The germline CDR1 and CDR2 sequences are MGHDK and SYGVNS. V was shortened by 7 bases and J by 8 bases, with 9 bases between the two germline ends. The CDR3 DNA follows: TGTGCCAGCACCCCCGGGCATGAGCAGTTCTTC. This codes for CASTPGHEQFF.

This clonotype occurred once. The V gene is TRBV5-1, the J gene TRBJ2-7; 8 bases line up with TRBD1. The ends lost 3 bases at V and 4 bases at J; junction bases unmatched: 9. From germline, CDR1 is SGHRS and CDR2 YFSETQ. This CDR3 spans 15 amino acids. The CDR3 sequence: CASSSRTGLVYEQYF. DNA for the CDR3: TGCGCCAGCAGCTCAAGGACAGGGTTGGTTTACGAGCAGTACTTC.

The rearrangement links TRBV11-2 to TRBJ1-1; D is uncertain. The germline V gene has CDR1 SGHAT and CDR2 FQNNGV. CDR3 length: 13 residues. V shed 5 bases and J shed 0 bases, with 7 bases lying between them. Here the CDR3 reads CASSLSMNTEAFF. Written as DNA, the CDR3 is TGTGCCAGCAGCCTAAGTATGAACACTGAAGCTTTCTTT.

The CDR3 DNA is TGTGCCAGCAGCTCCCGGCGACAGGGGGCGTATGAGCAGTACTTC. Its protein product is CASSSRRQGAYEQYF. The V and J genes are TRBV7-9 and TRBJ2-7; TRBD1 matches at 10 bases. This CDR3 spans 15 amino acids. Looked up from germline, CDR1 is SEHNR and CDR2 is FQNEAQ (reference sequence). V lost 4 bases and J lost 7; bases outside the gene matches: 10.

This clonotype was counted a single time. The V call is TRBV27, the J call TRBJ1-1, with D unclear. In germline, CDR1 is MNHEY, CDR2 SMNVEV (reference sequence). The CDR3 loop spans 14 amino acids. V was cut by 8 bases and J by 1 base, with 14 bases left in between. CDR3 nucleotide sequence: TGTGCCAGCTGTTGTGAGGTCAGGAACACTGAAGCTTTCTTT. It translates to CASCCEVRNTEAFF.

The rearrangement uses TRBV6-1 and TRBJ2-3; D gene ambiguous. Between the trimmed V and J ends, which lost 4 bases and 5 bases, there was a span of 13 bases. The CDR3 contains 14 residues. The germline CDR1 and CDR2 sequences are MNHNS and SASEGT. This chain's CDR3 is CASSVSVFQDTQYF. CDR3 nucleotide sequence: TGTGCCAGCAGTGTATCCGTTTTTCAAGATACGCAGTATTTT.

Comment on this clonotype: This could be a read error, since a much larger clone is one nucleotide away. The rearrangement uses TRBV11-2 and TRBJ1-2, with 11 bases lining up with TRBD1. The CDR3 extends over 15 amino acids. V was pared by 5 bases and J by 9 bases, with 11 bases of the junction left unmatched. Germline V gives CDR1 SGHAT, CDR2 FQNNGV. CDR3 bases: TGTGCCAGCAGCCCCGGGACAGGGGGACGAGTATGCTACACCTTC. Translation gives CASSPGTGGRVCYTF. The variable domain in full, completed from reference TRBV11-2 and TRBJ1-2, reads EAGVAQSPRYKIIEKRQSVAFWCNPISGHATLYWYQQILGQGPKLLIQFQNNGVVDDSQLPKDRFSAERLKGVDSTLKIQPAKLEDSAVYLCASSPGTGGRVCYTFGSGTRLTVV.

The V and J genes are TRBV6-5 and TRBJ2-7, with D tentatively TRBD1 (6 bases). Trimming shortened V by 4 bases and J by 1 base, and 20 bases separated the two germline ends. This CDR3 region has 17 residues. Germline values: CDR1 MNHEY, CDR2 SVGAGI. The chain's CDR3 is CASSSRRQARRSYEQYF. Here the CDR3 DNA reads TGTGCCAGCAGTTCCCGTAGACAGGCCAGACGATCCTACGAGCAGTACTTC.

V usage is TRBV6-4 and J usage is TRBJ1-5, with 7 bases matching TRBD1. This CDR3 region has 16 residues. Germline CDR1 and CDR2: MRHNA and SNTAGT. The V gene end was trimmed by 4 bases and the J gene end by 2 bases; junction bases not matched to a gene: 8. The CDR3 region is CASSAQGGQGNQPQHF. The CDR3 coding sequence is TGTGCCAGCAGTGCCCAGGGTGGACAGGGCAATCAGCCCCAGCATTTT.

The gene calls are TRBV10-1 and TRBJ2-2; TRBD2 might be the D (6 bases). This CDR3 is built from 15 residues. Trimming removed 0 bases at V and 4 bases at J, with 9 bases between. Germline-derived CDR1 and CDR2 are WNHNN and SYGVQD (reference sequence). CDR3: CASSESVGGTGELFF. For the CDR3, the DNA is TGCGCCAGCAGTGAGTCAGTGGGGGGCACCGGGGAGCTGTTTTTT.

This chain joins TRBV9 and TRBJ2-5; TRBD2 matches at 7 bases. V lost 0 bases, J lost 4 bases, and 12 bases stayed unmatched. The CDR3 length is 17 residues. CDR1 is SGDLS, CDR2 YYNGEE, per germline. Here the CDR3 DNA reads TGTGCCAGCAGCGTAGCCAGGACGCAGCGGGAAAGAGAGACCCAGTACTTC. The encoded protein is CASSVARTQRERETQYF.

The chain combines TRBV10-3 with TRBJ2-7; D not certain. Trimming stripped 10 bases from V and 4 bases from J, with 11 bases between. The CDR3 extends over 11 amino acids. CDR1 and CDR2 (germline): ENHRY, SYGVKD. The CDR3 sequence is CATSWGYEQYF. In nucleotides, the CDR3 is TGTGCCACCTCGTGGGGTTACGAGCAGTACTTC.

CDR3 in DNA: TGTGCCAGTAGTGTGAGGGGCAGGGGTGCCATTCAGCCCCAGCATTTT. Protein product: CASSVRGRGAIQPQHF. This chain connects TRBV19 to TRBJ1-5, with D maybe TRBD1 (6 bases). CDR1 is LNHDA, CDR2 SQIVND, per germline (reference sequence). The length of the CDR3 is 16 residues. V shed 5 bases and J shed 6 bases, with 20 bases lying between them.

The V and J genes are TRBV28 and TRBJ2-1; 10 bases are a match to TRBD2. CDR1 MDHEN and CDR2 SYDVKM come from the germline V gene. The CDR3 loop spans 16 amino acids. V dropped 5 bases and J dropped 4; count of bases not matched to a gene: 8. CDR3 DNA: TGTGCCAGCAGTGCCCTAGCGGGAGCGTCATACAATGAGCAGTTCTTC. It is translated as CASSALAGASYNEQFF.

In its sample, this clonotype was seen a few times. This sequence joins TRBV6-2 or TRBV6-3 and TRBJ1-2, with D unclear. CDR1 is MNHEY and CDR2 is SVGEGT in the germline V gene. The V end was cut by 7 bases, the J end by 6 bases, with 21 bases between. The CDR3 contains 15 residues. For the CDR3, the DNA is TGTGCCAGCACTCCTAGCCCGGGATACGAGGATGGCTACACCTTC. Encoded protein: CASTPSPGYEDGYTF.

The table lists this clonotype with a count of one. The rearrangement joins TRBV18 to TRBJ1-4; unclear D gene. This CDR3 is built from 15 residues. CDR1 KGHSH and CDR2 LQKENI come from the germline V gene. V was shortened by 0 bases and J by 5 bases, with 10 bases between the two germline ends. CDR3 nucleotides: TGTGCCAGCTCACCACCGACGAATAAAAATGAAAAACTGTTTTTT. Protein product: CASSPPTNKNEKLFF.

CDR3 DNA: TGTGCCAGCACCCTGAGGGGGAACTATGGCTACACCTTC. This gives the protein CASTLRGNYGYTF. The chain has TRBV12-3 or TRBV12-4 and TRBJ1-2; a possible D gene is TRBD1 (6 bases). This CDR3 has 13 amino acids. The germline V and J ends were trimmed by 7 bases and 2 bases, with 11 bases remaining between them.

There are a few counts of this clonotype. The V gene is TRBV2, the J gene TRBJ2-2; 8 nucleotides line up with TRBD2. The CDR3 is 14 amino acids. Germline trimming cut 5 bases from V and 3 bases from J; bases unmatched to any gene: 2. Germline loops: CDR1 SNHLY, CDR2 FYNNEI. The CDR3 sequence is CASSLAGYTGELFF. The CDR3 DNA follows: TGTGCCAGCAGTCTAGCGGGCTACACCGGGGAGCTGTTTTTT.

The V call is TRBV5-4, the J call TRBJ2-7, with a weak D call TRBD1 (6 bases). The CDR3 is made up of 15 amino acids. Germline V gene sequence: CDR1 SGHNT, CDR2 YYREEE (reference sequence). V was clipped by 1 base and J by 3 bases, with 14 bases between them. For the CDR3, the DNA is TGTGCCAGCAGCTTGCGGACAGCGAATCTCTACGAGCAGTACTTC. The encoded protein is CASSLRTANLYEQYF. Drawing the rest from reference TRBV5-4 and TRBJ2-7, the complete variable domain is ETGVTQSPTHLIKTRGQQVTLRCSSQSGHNTVSWYQQALGQGPQFIFQYYREEENGRGNFPPRFSGLQFPNYSSELNVNALELDDSALYLCASSLRTANLYEQYFGPGTRLTVT.